This passage covers 13 T cell receptor beta chains from one sample sequenced in a study of tumor and adjacent non-tumor tissue in lung cancer. The library came from three nested PCR rounds adapted from ARM-PCR protocols. TCRdb reprocessed the multiplex PCR reads with MiXCR, giving one entry per CDR3 protein. The data contain about 44,000 distinct CDR3 sequences, about 68% of them singletons. This sample's RNA came from whole unsorted tissue. Distant lung tissue was collected more than 3 cm away from the tumor edge. Sequenced material: distant non-tumor lung tissue. The receptors shown here come from a woman aged 70-85 years with non-small cell lung cancer.

V gene TRBV12-3 or TRBV12-4 combines with J gene TRBJ2-4; a possible D gene is TRBD1 (5 bases). This CDR3 is built from 14 residues. V gave up 7 bases and J gave up 5 bases, with 15 bases separating them. The CDR3 here is CASIPDNTENIQYF. The CDR3, as DNA: TGTGCCAGCATCCCGGACAACACCGAAAACATTCAGTACTTC.

In its sample, this clonotype ranks as medium-sized. The gene calls are TRBV6-5 and TRBJ2-1, with D unresolved. The V gene's germline CDR1 is MNHEY and CDR2 SVGAGI. V lost 0 bases to trimming and J lost 6 bases, with 9 bases between them. This CDR3 has 14 amino acids. CDR3 sequence: CASSYSGVSNEQFF. The CDR3, as DNA: TGTGCCAGCAGTTACTCGGGCGTATCCAATGAGCAGTTCTTC.

Concerning this clonotype: A much bigger clone sits one base away, suggesting this may be a read error. The DNA is left out, because the CDR3 cannot be placed on it with certainty; the CDR3 is given as TCRdb lists it. The chain couples TRBV7-9 to TRBJ2-6; the table's D call, TRBD1, has no DNA check behind it. The CDR3 numbers 18 amino acids, ends counted. Germline V gene lookup returns CDR1 SEHNR and CDR2 FQNEAQ (reference sequence). The CDR3 protein is CASSFGGGSLSGANVLSF.

As regards this clonotype: Since a much larger clone is just one base distant, this may be a read error. V usage is TRBV6-2 or TRBV6-3 and J usage is TRBJ1-6; D gene uncertain. V dropped 5 bases and J dropped 10 bases, with 15 bases sitting between them. The CDR3 runs to 14 residues. Germline lookup yields CDR1 MNHEY and CDR2 SVGEGT. The CDR3 spells CASSHEGRRSPLHF. The CDR3 DNA sequence: TGTGCCAGCAGTCACGAGGGAAGGAGATCACCCCTCCACTTT.

As to this clonotype: The CDR3 carries no conserved terminal phenylalanine or tryptophan, so it likely arises from a read error. The DNA is left out, because the CDR3 cannot be placed on it with certainty; the CDR3 is given as TCRdb lists it. The chain employs TRBV6-6 and TRBJ2-3; the listed D gene, TRBD1, was not tested against the DNA. The CDR3 has 17 amino acids, counting both end residues. The germline V gene encodes CDR1 MNHNY and CDR2 SVGAGI (reference sequence). The CDR3 loop is CASSYPPTLSSTDTRYL.

The chain carries TRBV10-3 and TRBJ1-3; weak D call: TRBD1 (5 bases). Germline V gene sequence: CDR1 ENHRY, CDR2 SYGVKD. The CDR3 loop spans 15 amino acids. V was trimmed by 2 bases and J by 7 bases, leaving 15 bases between them. CDR3 sequence (DNA): TGTGCCATCAGTGAGCCACAGGCCACTCTGAACACCATATATTTT. As protein: CAISEPQATLNTIYF.

A word on this clonotype: The conserved closing phenylalanine or tryptophan is absent in this CDR3, likely reflecting a read error. This chain joins TRBV29-1 and TRBJ2-1; 9 positions agree with TRBD1. V trimming: 7 bases; J trimming: 7 bases; junction bases outside the gene matches: 11. The CDR3 spans 14 residues. Germline CDR1 is SQVTM and CDR2 is ANQGSEA. As DNA, the CDR3 is TGCAGCGCACAACAGGGGGCTAGGGATAATGAGCAGTTCTTA. Protein sequence: CSAQQGARDNEQFL.

V is TRBV5-5 and J is TRBJ1-6; 10 nucleotides agree with TRBD1. The CDR3 runs to 13 residues. V was clipped by 5 bases and J by 9 bases; unmatched bases: 2. Germline assignment: CDR1 SGHKS and CDR2 YYEKEE (reference sequence). CDR3 coding DNA: TGTGCCAGCAGTGGACAGGGGGGTTCACCCCTCCACTTT. It yields the protein CASSGQGGSPLHF.

This clonotype was observed many times. The V and J genes are TRBV28 and TRBJ2-1; the D is unclear. V dropped 3 bases and J dropped 4 bases, with 16 bases sitting between them. Germline V gene data show CDR1 as MDHEN and CDR2 as SYDVKM. The CDR3 has 16 amino acids. The CDR3: CASSFATAQGYNEQFF. The DNA of the CDR3 is TGTGCCAGCAGTTTCGCGACGGCACAAGGATACAATGAGCAGTTCTTC. Together with reference TRBV28 and TRBJ2-1, the CDR3 gives the full variable domain: DVKVTQSSRYLVKRTGEKVFLECVQDMDHENMFWYRQDPGLGLRLIYFSYDVKMKEKGDIPEGYSVSREKKERFSLILESASTNQTSMYLCASSFATAQGYNEQFFGPGTRLTVL.

Regarding this clonotype: A read error may account for a junction end that differs from germline. The chain uses TRBV6-5 and TRBJ2-3; possible D gene TRBD2, 6 bases. The germline V gene encodes CDR1 MNHEY and CDR2 SVGAGI. CDR3 length: 17 residues. The CDR3: CASSYSGGTHYAGTQYF. The CDR3 DNA is TGCGCCAGCAGTTACTCTGGAGGGACTCACTACGCAGGTACGCAGTATTTT.

This clonotype was found many times. The chain combines TRBV28 with TRBJ1-3; D gene unclear. Germline V lookup: CDR1 MDHEN, CDR2 SYDVKM. The CDR3 has 14 amino acids. V shed 5 bases and J shed 0 bases, with 8 bases lying between them. The CDR3 spells CASSMGYSGNTIYF. In DNA, the CDR3 is TGTGCCAGCAGTATGGGTTACTCTGGAAACACCATATATTTT.

In the case of this clonotype: This may arise from a read error, as a much more abundant clone is one base away. J is TRBJ2-7 and V is TRBV20-1, with D perhaps TRBD1 (6 bases). In germline, CDR1 is DFQATT, CDR2 SNEGSKA (reference sequence). CDR3 length: 12 residues. Deletions cut 4 bases from V and 3 bases from J, with 10 bases between. In nucleotides, the CDR3 is TGCAGTGCTATAGGACAGAACTACGAGCAGTACTTC. Protein product: CSAIGQNYEQYF.

About this clonotype: At one end, the junction sequence differs from germline, possibly due to a read error. The V and J genes are TRBV6-1 and TRBJ1-1, with 8 nucleotides matching TRBD1. The CDR3 runs 14 residues. Germline CDR1 and CDR2: MNHNS and SASEGT. CDR3 protein: CASSFGSGGTETFF. The CDR3 DNA follows: TGTGCCAGCAGTTTCGGGTCAGGGGGCACTGAAACTTTCTTT.